A single sample gave rise to the 15 T cell receptor beta chains below, sequenced in a study of blood T cell repertoires in COVID-19. This table comes from immunoSEQ multiplex PCR, and its TCRdb copy is limited to in-frame clones, with some not included. The sample yields roughly 100,000 clones, roughly 87% seen once. The sample consisted of peripheral blood. The receptors originated from a man aged 45-60 years in a cohort sampled during active COVID-19.

The rearrangement joins TRBV19 to TRBJ2-3; 7 positions match TRBD2. The germline V gene has CDR1 LNHDA and CDR2 SQIVND (reference sequence). The CDR3 is made up of 15 amino acids. The ends lost 9 bases at V and 2 bases at J; junction bases unmatched: 11. DNA for the CDR3: TGTGCCAGCCGGGTGGGGCGGGGGACCACAGATACGCAGTATTTT. The encoded protein is CASRVGRGTTDTQYF.

The CDR3 DNA reads TGTGCCAGCTCCCAAATTGACAGTAGCAATCAGCCCCAGCATTTT. As protein: CASSQIDSSNQPQHF. The rearrangement joins TRBV18 to TRBJ1-5, with D tentatively TRBD1 (5 bases). This CDR3 spans 15 amino acids. V was pared by 6 bases and J by 0 bases, with 12 bases between. Germline loops: CDR1 KGHSH, CDR2 LQKENI.

The V call is TRBV19, the J call TRBJ2-2; TRBD1 matches 7 bases. There are 16 residues in the CDR3. V shed 6 bases, J shed 5 bases, and the junction held 12 bases outside the gene matches. Germline CDR1 is LNHDA and CDR2 is SQIVND (reference sequence). The CDR3 spells CASSHRGQVGTGELFF. In DNA form, the CDR3 reads TGTGCCAGTAGCCACCGAGGACAGGTCGGGACCGGGGAGCTGTTTTTT.

The chain employs TRBV18 and TRBJ2-7; D ambiguous. The germline V and J ends were trimmed by 5 bases and 2 bases, with 13 bases remaining between them. Germline V gene sequence: CDR1 KGHSH, CDR2 LQKENI. The CDR3 is 14 amino acids. The CDR3 DNA follows: TGTGCCAGCTCATCCGAGCCCCCGCCCTACGAGCAGTACTTC. Translated: CASSSEPPPYEQYF.

The chain links TRBV6-2 or TRBV6-3 to TRBJ1-5; D ambiguous. This CDR3 spans 14 amino acids. V dropped 4 bases and J dropped 1 base, with 8 bases sitting between them. CDR1 is MNHEY and CDR2 is SVGEGT in the germline V gene. CDR3 sequence reads: CASSSTLSNQPQHF. CDR3 nucleotide sequence: TGTGCCAGCAGTTCTACCTTAAGCAATCAGCCCCAGCATTTT.

The chain has TRBV6-6 and TRBJ2-2; 8 bases map to TRBD1. The V gene end was trimmed by 2 bases and the J gene end by 6 bases; junction bases not matched to a gene: 8. CDR1 MNHNY and CDR2 SVGAGI come from the germline V gene (reference sequence). The CDR3 totals 16 residues. The CDR3 DNA reads as TGTGCCAGCAGTTACCCTCTAGGCAGGGGGCCCGGGGAGCTGTTTTTT. Translating it yields CASSYPLGRGPGELFF.

The J gene is TRBJ1-4, the V gene TRBV6-5; the D gene is possibly TRBD1 (5 bases). This CDR3 has 13 residues. Between the trimmed V and J ends, which lost 6 bases and 4 bases, there was a span of 9 bases. Germline V gene lookup returns CDR1 MNHEY and CDR2 SVGAGI. CDR3 loop: CASRTVLNEKLFF. In DNA, the CDR3 is TGTGCCAGCAGGACAGTCCTTAATGAAAAACTGTTTTTT.

The V gene is TRBV5-4, the J gene TRBJ2-3, with D perhaps TRBD2 (6 bases). The germline V and J ends were trimmed by 1 base and 3 bases, with 6 bases remaining between them. The CDR3 spans 13 residues. Germline V CDR1 and CDR2: SGHNT, YYREEE (reference sequence). CDR3 amino acids: CASSLRGTDTQYF. In DNA, the CDR3 is TGTGCCAGCAGCTTGCGGGGGACAGATACGCAGTATTTT.

The CDR3 DNA follows: TGTGCCAGCAGTGAAGTGGCAGACAATCAGCCCCAGCATTTT. This encodes CASSEVADNQPQHF. This chain joins TRBV6-1 and TRBJ1-5; D call uncertain. With 1 base removed from V and 3 bases from J, the gap between germline ends came to 7 bases. The length of the CDR3 is 14 residues. Germline lookup yields CDR1 MNHNS and CDR2 SASEGT.

The CDR3, as DNA: TGTGCCAGCAGTGAACCCAGGGCTGGAAACACCATATATTTT. Translated: CASSEPRAGNTIYF. The chain has TRBV2 and TRBJ1-3; maybe TRBD1 (5 bases). The V end was cut by 2 bases, the J end by 2 bases, with 7 bases between. There are 14 residues in the CDR3. CDR1 and CDR2 (germline): SNHLY, FYNNEI.

V and J are TRBV18 and TRBJ2-1, with no clear D. Trimming took off 2 bases at V and 0 bases at J, with 11 bases between the two ends. Germline loops: CDR1 KGHSH, CDR2 LQKENI. The CDR3 covers 16 residues. The CDR3 is CASSPLILNSYNEQFF. CDR3 in DNA: TGTGCCAGCTCACCATTGATCCTAAACTCCTACAATGAGCAGTTCTTC. Full variable domain (rest looked up from reference TRBV18 and TRBJ2-1): NAGVMQNPRHLVRRRGQEARLRCSPMKGHSHVYWYRQLPEEGLKFMVYLQKENIIDESGMPKERFSAEFPKEGPSILRIQQVVRGDSAAYFCASSPLILNSYNEQFFGPGTRLTVL.

The V gene is TRBV7-2, the J gene TRBJ1-3; 7 nucleotides line up with TRBD1. The V and J ends lost 5 bases and 2 bases, in that order; junction bases with no gene match: 9. This CDR3 contains 16 residues. Germline lookup yields CDR1 SGHTA and CDR2 FQGNSA. The CDR3 DNA reads as TGTGCCAGCAGCCCCTTGGGGGGACAGACTGGAAACACCATATATTTT. The encoded protein is CASSPLGGQTGNTIYF.

V is TRBV20-1 and J is TRBJ2-2; D is unclear. The CDR3 loop spans 10 amino acids. Between the trimmed V and J ends, which lost 6 bases and 8 bases, there was a span of 7 bases. CDR1 and CDR2 from the germline V gene are DFQATT and SNEGSKA (reference sequence). CDR3 region: CSAQAGELFF. CDR3 nucleotides: TGCAGTGCCCAAGCTGGGGAGCTGTTTTTT.

The gene calls are TRBV6-2 or TRBV6-3 and TRBJ2-7; 9 bases align to TRBD2. V dropped 0 bases and J dropped 5; count of bases not matched to a gene: 8. Germline V gene lookup returns CDR1 MNHEY and CDR2 SVGEGT. The CDR3 is made up of 16 amino acids. Written as DNA, the CDR3 is TGTGCCAGCAGTTACTCGACACAGCGGGGGGCCCACGAGCAGTACGTC. It specifies CASSYSTQRGAHEQYV.

This clone has just one count. The J gene is TRBJ2-5, the V gene TRBV7-8, with 14 bases identical to TRBD2. This CDR3 comprises 17 residues. V was clipped by 4 bases and J by 4 bases; unmatched bases: 8. Germline assignment: CDR1 SGHVS and CDR2 FQNEAQ. In DNA form, the CDR3 reads TGTGCCAGCAGCTCGGCGGTGACTAGCGGGGGGGGAGAGACCCAGTACTTC. The encoded protein is CASSSAVTSGGGETQYF.